Following are 19 T cell receptor beta chains from one sample sequenced in a study of T cell responses to AZD1222 COVID-19 vaccine. Generated by immunoSEQ multiplex PCR, the TCRdb table keeps only in-frame clones and is missing some. This table holds 150,000 to 200,000 clones, just over 90% found once. This specimen consisted of peripheral blood, obtained 28 days after the second AZD1222 dose. The source is an adult who received the AZD1222 COVID-19 vaccine.

The chain links TRBV14 to TRBJ1-6; D is possibly TRBD1 (6 bases). The CDR3 runs 21 residues. The germline V and J ends were trimmed by 2 bases and 0 bases, with 23 bases remaining between them. CDR1 and CDR2 (germline): SGHDN, FVKESK. CDR3 amino acids: CASSQYLPGARASSYNSPLHF. The CDR3 DNA sequence: TGTGCCAGCAGCCAATATCTTCCGGGGGCAAGAGCCTCCTCCTATAATTCACCCCTCCACTTT. Full variable domain (remainder filled in from reference TRBV14 and TRBJ1-6): EAGVTQFPSHSVIEKGQTVTLRCDPISGHDNLYWYRRVMGKEIKFLLHFVKESKQDESGMPNNRFLAERTGGTYSTLKVQPAELEDSGVYFCASSQYLPGARASSYNSPLHFGNGTRLTVT.

The chain couples TRBV19 to TRBJ2-1; 9 bases match TRBD1. CDR1 LNHDA and CDR2 SQIVND come from the germline V gene (reference sequence). The CDR3 runs 16 residues. Losses at the gene ends were 5 bases for V and 7 bases for J; bases not matched to a gene: 12. The DNA for the CDR3 is TGTGCCAGTAGTTCGAGGGGGACAGGGAGGCGTAATGAGCAGTTCTTC. It codes for CASSSRGTGRRNEQFF.

The rearrangement joins TRBV19 to TRBJ2-1, with D perhaps TRBD1 (5 bases). The CDR3 runs 14 residues. The V and J ends lost 1 base and 8 bases respectively, with 12 bases between them. CDR1 and CDR2 (germline): LNHDA, SQIVND (reference sequence). CDR3 amino acids: CASSIAGPEDEQFF. The CDR3 DNA sequence: TGTGCCAGTAGTATAGCAGGGCCAGAGGATGAGCAGTTCTTC.

The chain has TRBV10-2 and TRBJ1-4; no definite D call. This CDR3 has 13 residues. The ends were cut back, 4 bases at V and 5 bases at J, with 8 bases in the middle. Germline V gives CDR1 WSHSY, CDR2 SAAADI. The CDR3, as DNA: TGCGCCAGCAGTGCGTGGGAAAATGAAAAACTGTTTTTT. Its translation is CASSAWENEKLFF.

This clone was detected only once. This chain connects TRBV7-9 to TRBJ1-1; 7 bases align to TRBD1. The V gene end was trimmed by 1 base and the J gene end by 3 bases; junction bases not matched to a gene: 5. This CDR3 region has 15 residues. Germline assignment: CDR1 SEHNR and CDR2 FQNEAQ (reference sequence). The CDR3 loop is CASSLVKGADTEAFF. CDR3 DNA: TGTGCCAGCAGCTTAGTTAAGGGGGCGGACACTGAAGCTTTCTTT.

V usage is TRBV13 and J usage is TRBJ1-1, with 8 bases identical to TRBD1. V was clipped by 4 bases and J by 7 bases; unmatched bases: 5. The CDR3 totals 13 residues. Germline CDR1 PRHDT, CDR2 FYEKMQ (reference sequence). For the CDR3, the DNA is TGTGCCAGCAGCTCTCAGGGGGCGGATGAAGCTTTCTTT. This encodes CASSSQGADEAFF. The full variable domain, rest sourced from reference TRBV13 and TRBJ1-1, is AAGVIQSPRHLIKEKRETATLKCYPIPRHDTVYWYQQGPGQDPQFLISFYEKMQSDKGSIPDRFSAQQFSDYHSELNMSSLELGDSALYFCASSSQGADEAFFGQGTRLTVV.

In its sample, this clone was seen a few times. The genes are TRBV4-1 and TRBJ2-3; D is undetermined. The CDR3 sequence is 15 residues long. Germline lookup yields CDR1 MGHRA and CDR2 YSYEKL. The V and J ends lost 5 bases and 1 base respectively, with 13 bases between them. The CDR3 DNA sequence: TGCGCCAGCAGCTCACGTATCGTCGGCACAGATACGCAGTATTTT. Amino acids: CASSSRIVGTDTQYF.

This sequence joins TRBV3-1 (or the pseudogene TRBV3-2) and TRBJ1-4, with no clear D. Germline V gene sequence: CDR1 LGHDT, CDR2 YNNKEL (reference sequence). V lost 5 bases, J lost 7 bases, and 11 bases lay in between. The CDR3 contains 13 residues. CDR3 sequence: CASSSRGVEKLFF. The CDR3 nucleotides read TGTGCCAGCAGCTCAAGAGGTGTTGAAAAACTGTTTTTT.

The chain has TRBV5-4 and TRBJ2-1; 8 nucleotides line up with TRBD2. With V trimmed by 2 bases and J by 7 bases, 8 bases remained unmatched. The CDR3 sequence is 15 residues long. The V gene's germline CDR1 is SGHNT and CDR2 YYREEE (reference sequence). The CDR3 coding sequence is TGTGCCAGCAGCTTCGGACGGGGGGGCCTAAATGAGCAGTTCTTC. Its protein is CASSFGRGGLNEQFF.

This chain links TRBV28 with TRBJ1-3; D not resolved. Trimming pared 6 bases from V and 4 bases from J, leaving 7 bases between. The CDR3 extends over 12 amino acids. Germline CDR1 and CDR2: MDHEN and SYDVKM. The CDR3, as DNA: TGTGCCAGCAGCCCCGTCGGAAACACCATATATTTT. It encodes CASSPVGNTIYF.

The CDR3 DNA reads TGTGCCAGCAGCTTCTTGGGGTTCCCCGAAGCTTTCTTT. This sequence encodes CASSFLGFPEAFF. The chain uses TRBV7-2 and TRBJ1-1; the D is unclear. CDR3 length: 13 residues. The V end lost 3 bases, the J end lost 8 bases, and 13 bases lay between the germline ends. Germline-derived CDR1 and CDR2 are SGHTA and FQGNSA.

The chain carries TRBV13 and TRBJ2-4; the match to TRBD1 covers 8 bases. V dropped 3 bases and J dropped 1; count of bases not matched to a gene: 8. Looked up from germline, CDR1 is PRHDT and CDR2 is FYEKMQ (reference sequence). The CDR3 totals 17 residues. In DNA form, the CDR3 reads TGTGCCAGCAGCTTCTCCGGACAGGGAGCGGCCAAAAACATTCAGTACTTC. Residues: CASSFSGQGAAKNIQYF.

This chain uses TRBV4-1 with TRBJ1-2; no definite D call. This CDR3 comprises 12 residues. Germline V gene data show CDR1 as MGHRA and CDR2 as YSYEKL. V gave up 1 base and J gave up 8 bases, with 8 bases separating them. CDR3 DNA sequence: TGCGCCAGCAGCCAAGCCGAGGAAGGCTACACCTTC. Translated, it gives CASSQAEEGYTF.

The V call is TRBV27, the J call TRBJ2-1, with a possible D match to TRBD1 (6 bases). CDR3 size: 16 residues. The germline V gene encodes CDR1 MNHEY and CDR2 SMNVEV (reference sequence). With 4 bases removed from V and 6 bases from J, the gap between germline ends came to 19 bases. This CDR3 reads CASSSPGTLTFNEQFF. CDR3 DNA: TGTGCCAGCAGTTCACCCGGGACACTCACCTTCAATGAGCAGTTCTTC.

The chain couples TRBV6-5 to TRBJ2-5; D unclear. Trimming took 6 bases from V and 5 from J, leaving 13 bases between them. Germline V gene data show CDR1 as MNHEY and CDR2 as SVGAGI. The CDR3 is made up of 13 amino acids. The CDR3 here is CASSLPPFETQYF. The CDR3 nucleotides are TGTGCCAGCAGCTTGCCCCCTTTCGAGACCCAGTACTTC.

This rearrangement joins TRBV19 to TRBJ2-1; 7 nucleotides align to TRBD1. Germline V lookup: CDR1 LNHDA, CDR2 SQIVND (reference sequence). V shed 4 bases and J 7 bases; nucleotides not matched to a gene: 7. The CDR3 runs to 14 residues. The CDR3: CASSTIQGVNEQFF. The CDR3 nucleotides read TGTGCCAGTAGTACCATCCAGGGGGTAAATGAGCAGTTCTTC.

The chain combines TRBV20-1 with TRBJ1-2; D is uncertain. CDR3 length: 11 amino acids. Per germline, CDR1 DFQATT and CDR2 SNEGSKA (reference sequence). V dropped 1 base and J dropped 7 bases, with 7 bases sitting between them. In DNA form, the CDR3 reads TGCAGTGCTAGAGTACTGATTGGCTACACCTTC. Residues: CSARVLIGYTF.

The chain employs TRBV6-5 and TRBJ1-2; 7 nucleotides match TRBD1. The CDR3 extends over 15 amino acids. CDR1 is MNHEY and CDR2 is SVGAGI in the germline V gene. The junction had 6 bases not matched to a gene; V was cut back by 0 bases and J by 5 bases. CDR3 protein: CASSYSRQGAYGYTF. The CDR3 DNA follows: TGTGCCAGCAGTTACTCTCGACAGGGAGCATATGGCTACACCTTC.

The V and J genes are TRBV19 and TRBJ1-1, with no clear D. The CDR3 loop spans 13 amino acids. V lost 7 bases, J lost 0 bases, and 9 bases lay in between. Germline V gives CDR1 LNHDA, CDR2 SQIVND (reference sequence). The CDR3 protein is CASTPKLNTEAFF. The CDR3 DNA follows: TGTGCCAGTACCCCTAAGTTGAACACTGAAGCTTTCTTT.